One T cell receptor beta chain is described in this entry. What it binds is unknown. Germline CDR1 and CDR2: DFQATT and SNEGSKA (reference sequence). V was pared by 0 bases and J by 6 bases, with 5 bases of the junction left unmatched. There are 15 residues in the CDR3. TCRdb called the reads again in MiXCR, with one record for every CDR3 protein. The sample lists some 920,000 distinct CDR3 sequences, approximately 30% occurring once. The sample is drawn from a study of T cell repertoires in cytomegalovirus infection. Study-level information: Used in the study were CMV epitopes, some recently identified and HLA-C-restricted, others well-studied and HLA-B-restricted. Public TCR beta signature analysis indicated the presence of both CMV infection and matching HLA type. Study results and limitations: The ex vivo response was dominated by HLA-C-restricted CMV-specific TCR beta clonotypes.

This TCR was sampled from a human donor in good health (CMV status not recorded). Some clones in this sample may be carry-over from other donors' samples. The sample in question was cultured CD8+ T cells from PBMCs, obtained from culture after CMV antigen stimulation. This rearrangement joins TRBV20-1 to TRBJ2-1, with TRBD2 matching 10 bases. CDR3: CSARDTVAGGNEQFF. CDR3 nucleotides: TGCAGTGCTAGAGATACGGTAGCGGGGGGCAATGAGCAGTTCTTC.